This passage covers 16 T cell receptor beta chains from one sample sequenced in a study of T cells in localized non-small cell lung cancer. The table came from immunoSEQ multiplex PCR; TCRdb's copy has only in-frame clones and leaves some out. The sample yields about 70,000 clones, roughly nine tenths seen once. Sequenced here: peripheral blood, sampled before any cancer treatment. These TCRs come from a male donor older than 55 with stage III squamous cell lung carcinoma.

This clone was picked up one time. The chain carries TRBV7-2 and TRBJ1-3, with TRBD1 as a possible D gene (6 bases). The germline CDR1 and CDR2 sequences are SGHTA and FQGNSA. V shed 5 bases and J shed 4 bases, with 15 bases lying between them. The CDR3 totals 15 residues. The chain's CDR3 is CASSLGAGDGNTIYF. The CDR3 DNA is TGTGCCAGCAGCCTAGGGGCAGGGGACGGAAACACCATATATTTT.

The CDR3 coding sequence is TGTGCCAGCAGCCAAGGTCTGGGTTCTGGGGCCAACGTCCTGACTTTC. This gives the protein CASSQGLGSGANVLTF. This chain connects TRBV14 to TRBJ2-6; no firm D call. Germline V gene data show CDR1 as SGHDN and CDR2 as FVKESK. With 1 base removed from V and 1 base from J, the gap between germline ends came to 8 bases. The CDR3 spans 16 residues.

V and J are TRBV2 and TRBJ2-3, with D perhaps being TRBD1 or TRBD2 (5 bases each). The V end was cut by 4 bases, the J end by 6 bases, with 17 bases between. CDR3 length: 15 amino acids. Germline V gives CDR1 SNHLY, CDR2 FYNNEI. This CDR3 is CASSVDSGGSDTQYF. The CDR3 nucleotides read TGTGCCAGCAGTGTCGACTCTGGGGGTTCGGATACGCAGTATTTT.

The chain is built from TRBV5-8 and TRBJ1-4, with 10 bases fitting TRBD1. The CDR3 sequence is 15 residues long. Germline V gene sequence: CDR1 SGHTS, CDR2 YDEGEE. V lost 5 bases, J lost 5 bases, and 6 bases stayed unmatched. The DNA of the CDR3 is TGTGCCAGCAGTTTCCGGGACAGGGGCAATGAAAAACTGTTTTTT. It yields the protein CASSFRDRGNEKLFF.

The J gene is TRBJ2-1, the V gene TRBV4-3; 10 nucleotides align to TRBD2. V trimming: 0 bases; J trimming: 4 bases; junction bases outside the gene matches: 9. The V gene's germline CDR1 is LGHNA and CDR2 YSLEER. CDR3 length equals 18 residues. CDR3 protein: CASSQDYSSGGVYNEQFF. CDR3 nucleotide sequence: TGCGCCAGCAGCCAAGATTATTCGAGCGGGGGGGTTTACAATGAGCAGTTCTTC.

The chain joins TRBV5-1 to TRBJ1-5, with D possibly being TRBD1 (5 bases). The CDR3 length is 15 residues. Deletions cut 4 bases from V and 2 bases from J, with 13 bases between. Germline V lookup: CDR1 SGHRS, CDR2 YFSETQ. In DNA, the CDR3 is TGCGCCAGCAGCCCCTCAGGGTCGGGCAATCAGCCCCAGCATTTT. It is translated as CASSPSGSGNQPQHF.

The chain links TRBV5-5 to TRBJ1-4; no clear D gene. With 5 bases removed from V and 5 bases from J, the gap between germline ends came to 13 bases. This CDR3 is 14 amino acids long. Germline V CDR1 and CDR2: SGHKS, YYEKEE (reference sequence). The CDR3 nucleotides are TGTGCCAGCAGTGGCGCGGCACGGAATGAAAAACTGTTTTTT. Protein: CASSGAARNEKLFF.

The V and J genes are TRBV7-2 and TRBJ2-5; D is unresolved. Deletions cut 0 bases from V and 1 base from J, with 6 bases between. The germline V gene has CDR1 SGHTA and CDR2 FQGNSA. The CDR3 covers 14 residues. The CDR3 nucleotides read TGTGCCAGCAGCTTAGCTTTCGGCCAAGAGACCCAGTACTTC. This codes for CASSLAFGQETQYF.

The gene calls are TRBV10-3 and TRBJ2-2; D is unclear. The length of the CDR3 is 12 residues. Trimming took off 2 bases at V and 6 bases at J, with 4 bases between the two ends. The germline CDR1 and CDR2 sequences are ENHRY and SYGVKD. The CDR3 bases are TGTGCCATCAGTGAGGTAGCCGGGGAGCTGTTTTTT. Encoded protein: CAISEVAGELFF.

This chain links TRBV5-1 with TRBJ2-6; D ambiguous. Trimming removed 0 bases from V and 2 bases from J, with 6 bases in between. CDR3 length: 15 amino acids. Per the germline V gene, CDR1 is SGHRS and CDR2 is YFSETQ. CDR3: CASSLAAAGANVLTF. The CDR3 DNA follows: TGCGCCAGCAGCTTGGCCGCAGCTGGGGCCAACGTCCTGACTTTC. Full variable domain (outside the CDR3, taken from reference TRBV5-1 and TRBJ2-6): KAGVTQTPRYLIKTRGQQVTLSCSPISGHRSVSWYQQTPGQGLQFLFEYFSETQRNKGNFPGRFSGRQFSNSRSEMNVSTLELGDSALYLCASSLAAAGANVLTFGAGSRLTVL.

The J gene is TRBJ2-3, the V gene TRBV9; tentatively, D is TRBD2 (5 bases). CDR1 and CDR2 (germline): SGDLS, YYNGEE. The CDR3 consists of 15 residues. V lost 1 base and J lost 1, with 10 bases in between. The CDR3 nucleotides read TGTGCCAGCAGCGTACTAGCCGGTCGCACAGATACGCAGTATTTT. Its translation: CASSVLAGRTDTQYF.

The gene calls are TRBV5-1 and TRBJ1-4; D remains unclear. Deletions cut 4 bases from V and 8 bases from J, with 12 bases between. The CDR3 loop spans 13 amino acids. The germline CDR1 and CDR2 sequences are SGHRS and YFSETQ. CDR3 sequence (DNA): TGCGCCAGCAGCATAGAACCAGGCGAAAAACTGTTTTTT. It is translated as CASSIEPGEKLFF.

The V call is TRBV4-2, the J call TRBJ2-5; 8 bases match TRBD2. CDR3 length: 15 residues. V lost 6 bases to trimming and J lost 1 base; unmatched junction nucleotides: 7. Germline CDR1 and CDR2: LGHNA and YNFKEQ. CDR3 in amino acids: CASSGELAVQETQYF. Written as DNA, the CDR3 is TGTGCCAGCAGTGGAGAACTAGCGGTCCAAGAGACCCAGTACTTC.

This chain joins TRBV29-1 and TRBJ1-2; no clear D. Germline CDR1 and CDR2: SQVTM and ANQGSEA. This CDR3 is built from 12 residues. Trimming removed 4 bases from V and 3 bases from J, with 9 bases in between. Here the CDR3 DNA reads TGCAGCGTTGGGTCTGGGGACTATGGCTACACCTTC. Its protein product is CSVGSGDYGYTF.

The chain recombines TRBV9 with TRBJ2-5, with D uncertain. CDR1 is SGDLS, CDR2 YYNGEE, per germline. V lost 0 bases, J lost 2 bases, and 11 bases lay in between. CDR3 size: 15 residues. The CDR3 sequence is CASSVAPGLQETQYF. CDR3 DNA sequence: TGTGCCAGCAGCGTAGCCCCCGGGCTTCAAGAGACCCAGTACTTC.

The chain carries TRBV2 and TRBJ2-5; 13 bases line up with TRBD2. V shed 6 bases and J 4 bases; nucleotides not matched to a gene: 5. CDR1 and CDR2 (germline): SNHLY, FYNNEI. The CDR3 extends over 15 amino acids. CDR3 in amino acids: CASRRLAGGRETQYF. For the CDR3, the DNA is TGTGCCAGCAGAAGACTAGCGGGGGGACGAGAGACCCAGTACTTC.